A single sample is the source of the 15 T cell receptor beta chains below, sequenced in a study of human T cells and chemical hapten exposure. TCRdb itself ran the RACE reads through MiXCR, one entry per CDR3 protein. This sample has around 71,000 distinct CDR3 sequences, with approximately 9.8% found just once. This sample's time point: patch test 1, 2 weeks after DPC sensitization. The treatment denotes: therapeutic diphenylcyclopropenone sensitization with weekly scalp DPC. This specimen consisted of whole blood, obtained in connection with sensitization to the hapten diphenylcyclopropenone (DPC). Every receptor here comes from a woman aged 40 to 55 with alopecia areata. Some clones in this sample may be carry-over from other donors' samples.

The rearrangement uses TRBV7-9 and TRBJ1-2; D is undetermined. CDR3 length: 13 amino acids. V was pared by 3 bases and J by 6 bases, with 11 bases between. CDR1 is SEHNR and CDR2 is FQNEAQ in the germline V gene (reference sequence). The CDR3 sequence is CASSFLYLHGYTF. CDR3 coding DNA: TGTGCCAGCAGCTTTCTATATCTCCATGGCTACACCTTC.

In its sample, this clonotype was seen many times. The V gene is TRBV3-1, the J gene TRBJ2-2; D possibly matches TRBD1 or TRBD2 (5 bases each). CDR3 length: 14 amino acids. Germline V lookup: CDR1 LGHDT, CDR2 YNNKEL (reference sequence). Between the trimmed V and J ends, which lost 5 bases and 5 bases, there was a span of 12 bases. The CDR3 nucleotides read TGTGCCAGCAGCTCTCCCGAGGGGACCGGGGAGCTGTTTTTT. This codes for CASSSPEGTGELFF.

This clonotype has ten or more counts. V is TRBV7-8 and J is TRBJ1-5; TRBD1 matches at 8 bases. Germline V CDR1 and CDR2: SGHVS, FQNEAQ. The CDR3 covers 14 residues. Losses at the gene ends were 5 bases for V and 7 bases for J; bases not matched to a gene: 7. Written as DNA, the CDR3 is TGTGCCAGCAGCCAGGACAGGGACTACCAGCCCCAGCATTTT. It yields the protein CASSQDRDYQPQHF.

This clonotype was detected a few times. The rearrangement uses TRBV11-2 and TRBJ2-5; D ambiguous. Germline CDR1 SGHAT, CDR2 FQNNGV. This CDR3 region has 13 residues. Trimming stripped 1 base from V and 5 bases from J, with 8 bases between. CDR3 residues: CASSLGLSETQYF. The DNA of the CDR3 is TGTGCCAGCAGCTTAGGGTTGAGTGAGACCCAGTACTTC.

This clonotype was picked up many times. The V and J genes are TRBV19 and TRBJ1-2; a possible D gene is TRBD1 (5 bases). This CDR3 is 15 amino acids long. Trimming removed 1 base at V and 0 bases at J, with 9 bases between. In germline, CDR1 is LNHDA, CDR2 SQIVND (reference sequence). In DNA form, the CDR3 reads TGTGCCAGTAGTATAGGTGGGACTCCTAACTATGGCTACACCTTC. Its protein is CASSIGGTPNYGYTF.

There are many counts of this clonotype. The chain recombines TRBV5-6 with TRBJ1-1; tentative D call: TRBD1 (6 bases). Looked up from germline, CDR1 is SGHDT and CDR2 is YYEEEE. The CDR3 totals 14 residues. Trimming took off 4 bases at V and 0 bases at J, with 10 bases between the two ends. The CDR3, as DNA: TGTGCCAGCAGCCCGGGACATCTGAACACTGAAGCTTTCTTT. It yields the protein CASSPGHLNTEAFF.

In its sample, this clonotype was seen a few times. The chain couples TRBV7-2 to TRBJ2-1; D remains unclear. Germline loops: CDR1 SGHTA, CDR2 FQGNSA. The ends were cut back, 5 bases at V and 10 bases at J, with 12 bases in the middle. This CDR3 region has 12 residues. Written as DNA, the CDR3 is TGTGCCAGCAGCCCCTACTCTCCCGAGCAGTTCTTC. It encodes CASSPYSPEQFF.

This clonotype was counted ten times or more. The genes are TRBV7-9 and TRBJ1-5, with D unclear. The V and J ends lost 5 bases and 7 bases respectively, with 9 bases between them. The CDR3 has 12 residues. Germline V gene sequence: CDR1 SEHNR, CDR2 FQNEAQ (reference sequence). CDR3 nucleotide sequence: TGTGCCAGCAGCCCCGGCGGGCAGCCCCAGCATTTT. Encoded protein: CASSPGGQPQHF.

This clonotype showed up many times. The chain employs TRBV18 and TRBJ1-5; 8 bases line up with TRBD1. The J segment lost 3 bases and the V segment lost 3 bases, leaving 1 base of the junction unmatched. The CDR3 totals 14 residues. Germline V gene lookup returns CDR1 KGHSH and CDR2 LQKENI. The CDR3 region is CASSPTGDNQPQHF. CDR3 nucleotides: TGTGCCAGCTCACCGACAGGGGACAATCAGCCCCAGCATTTT.

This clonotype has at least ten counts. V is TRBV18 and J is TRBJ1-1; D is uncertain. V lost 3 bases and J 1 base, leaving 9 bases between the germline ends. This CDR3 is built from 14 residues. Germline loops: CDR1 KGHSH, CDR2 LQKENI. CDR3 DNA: TGTGCCAGCTCACCTGACTCCCCGAACACTGAAGCTTTCTTT. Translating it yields CASSPDSPNTEAFF.

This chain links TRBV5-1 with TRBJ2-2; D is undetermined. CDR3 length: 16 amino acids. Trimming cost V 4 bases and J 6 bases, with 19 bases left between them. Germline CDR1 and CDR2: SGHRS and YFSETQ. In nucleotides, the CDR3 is TGCGCCAGCAGCCCCCGGGCGGCAGGACCGGCCGGGGAGCTGTTTTTT. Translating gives CASSPRAAGPAGELFF.

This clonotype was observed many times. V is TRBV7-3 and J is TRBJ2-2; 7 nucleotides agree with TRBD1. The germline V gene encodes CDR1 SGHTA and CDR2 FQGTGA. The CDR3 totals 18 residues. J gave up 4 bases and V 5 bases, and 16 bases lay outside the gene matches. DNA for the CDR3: TGTGCCAGCAGCCCACACAGGGGATTGGGGGTCGGCACCGGGGAGCTGTTTTTT. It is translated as CASSPHRGLGVGTGELFF.

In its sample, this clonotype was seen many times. The CDR3 coding sequence is TGTGCCAGCAGTTCTCGCGGGGAATACAATGAGCAGTTCTTC. Translation: CASSSRGEYNEQFF. V and J are TRBV6-5 and TRBJ2-1; TRBD2 might be the D (6 bases). V lost 4 bases and J 4 bases, leaving 11 bases between the germline ends. The CDR3 is made up of 14 amino acids. The germline gives CDR1 MNHEY, CDR2 SVGAGI.

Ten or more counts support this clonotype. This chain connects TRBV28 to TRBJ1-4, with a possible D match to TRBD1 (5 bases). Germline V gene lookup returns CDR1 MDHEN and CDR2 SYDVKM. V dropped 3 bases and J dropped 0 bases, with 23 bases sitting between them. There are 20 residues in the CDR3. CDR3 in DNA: TGTGCCAGCAGTTTTAGTCGGGCCAGGGATCCTATTGCAACTAATGAAAAACTGTTTTTT. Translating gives CASSFSRARDPIATNEKLFF. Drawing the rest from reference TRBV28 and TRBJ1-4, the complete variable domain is DVKVTQSSRYLVKRTGEKVFLECVQDMDHENMFWYRQDPGLGLRLIYFSYDVKMKEKGDIPEGYSVSREKKERFSLILESASTNQTSMYLCASSFSRARDPIATNEKLFFGSGTQLSVL.

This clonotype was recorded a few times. CDR3 loop: CSARDWGQGWRETQYF. Written as DNA, the CDR3 is TGCAGTGCTAGAGATTGGGGACAGGGGTGGAGAGAGACCCAGTACTTC. The rearrangement joins TRBV20-1 to TRBJ2-5; 10 bases are a match to TRBD1. CDR3 length equals 16 residues. Germline V lookup: CDR1 DFQATT, CDR2 SNEGSKA (reference sequence). Losses at the gene ends were 0 bases for V and 4 bases for J; bases not matched to a gene: 8.